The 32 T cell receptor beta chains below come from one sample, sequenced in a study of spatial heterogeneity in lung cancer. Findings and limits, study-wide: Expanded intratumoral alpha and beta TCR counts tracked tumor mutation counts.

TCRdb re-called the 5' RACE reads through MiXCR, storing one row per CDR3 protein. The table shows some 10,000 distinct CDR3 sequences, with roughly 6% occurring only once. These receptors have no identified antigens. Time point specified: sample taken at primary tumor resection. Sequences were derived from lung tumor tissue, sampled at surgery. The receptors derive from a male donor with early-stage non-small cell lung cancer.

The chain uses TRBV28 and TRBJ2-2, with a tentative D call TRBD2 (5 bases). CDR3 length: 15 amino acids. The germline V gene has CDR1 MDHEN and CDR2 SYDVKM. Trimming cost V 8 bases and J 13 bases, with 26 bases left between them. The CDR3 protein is CASSPVRGNTVVLFF. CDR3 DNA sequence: TGTGCCAGCTCCCCCGTCCGGGGAAACACCGTGGTGCTGTTTTTT.

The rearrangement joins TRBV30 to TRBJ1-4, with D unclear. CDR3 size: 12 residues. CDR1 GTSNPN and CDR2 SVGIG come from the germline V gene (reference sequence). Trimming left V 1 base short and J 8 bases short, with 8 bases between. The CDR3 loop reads CAWSGGLEKLFF. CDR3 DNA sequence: TGTGCCTGGAGTGGGGGTCTCGAAAAACTGTTTTTT.

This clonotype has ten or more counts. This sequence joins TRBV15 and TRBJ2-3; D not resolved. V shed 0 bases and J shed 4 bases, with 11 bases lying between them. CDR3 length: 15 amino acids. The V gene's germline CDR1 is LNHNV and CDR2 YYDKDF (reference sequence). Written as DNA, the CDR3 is TGTGCCACCAGCAGAGATGGTCACAGTTCAGATACGCAGTATTTT. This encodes CATSRDGHSSDTQYF.

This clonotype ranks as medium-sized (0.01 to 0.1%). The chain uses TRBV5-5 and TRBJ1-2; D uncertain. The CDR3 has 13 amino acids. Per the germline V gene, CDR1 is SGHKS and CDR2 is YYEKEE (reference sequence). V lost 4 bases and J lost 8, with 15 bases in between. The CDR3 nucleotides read TGTGCCAGCAGCCAGACTTGGAGGAGAGGCTACACCTTC. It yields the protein CASSQTWRRGYTF.

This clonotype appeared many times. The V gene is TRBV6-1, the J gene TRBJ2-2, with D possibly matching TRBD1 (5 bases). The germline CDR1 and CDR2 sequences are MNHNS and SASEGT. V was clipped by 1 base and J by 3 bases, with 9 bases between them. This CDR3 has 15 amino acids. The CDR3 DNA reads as TGTGCCAGCAGTGAAGGCAGGGCCGACACCGGGGAGCTGTTTTTT. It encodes CASSEGRADTGELFF.

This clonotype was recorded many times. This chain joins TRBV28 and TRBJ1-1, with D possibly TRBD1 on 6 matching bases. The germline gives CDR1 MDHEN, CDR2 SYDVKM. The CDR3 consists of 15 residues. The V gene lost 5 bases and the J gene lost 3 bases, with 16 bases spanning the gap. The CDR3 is CASSGGQPTDTEAFF. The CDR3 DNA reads TGTGCCAGCAGTGGCGGACAGCCCACCGACACTGAAGCTTTCTTT.

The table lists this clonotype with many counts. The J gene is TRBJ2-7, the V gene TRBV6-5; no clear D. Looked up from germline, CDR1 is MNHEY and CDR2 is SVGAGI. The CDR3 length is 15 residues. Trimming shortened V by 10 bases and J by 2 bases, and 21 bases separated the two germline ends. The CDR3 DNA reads TGTGCCACGTTTTCGGGTGCGAATAAGGCCTACGAGCAGTACTTC. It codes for CATFSGANKAYEQYF.

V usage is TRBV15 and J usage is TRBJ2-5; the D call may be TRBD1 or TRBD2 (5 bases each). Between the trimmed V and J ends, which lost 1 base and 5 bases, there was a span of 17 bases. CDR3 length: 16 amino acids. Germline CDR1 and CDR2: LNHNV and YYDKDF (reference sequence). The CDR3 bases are TGTGCCACCAGCAGAGCGCCCATCAGGGACGGGGAGACCCAGTACTTC. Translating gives CATSRAPIRDGETQYF.

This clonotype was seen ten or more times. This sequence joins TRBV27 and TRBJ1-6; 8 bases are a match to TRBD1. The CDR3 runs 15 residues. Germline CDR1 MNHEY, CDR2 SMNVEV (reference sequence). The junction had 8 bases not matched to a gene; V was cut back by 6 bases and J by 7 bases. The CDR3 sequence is CASSLTTGVNSPLHF. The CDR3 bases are TGTGCCAGCAGCTTAACGACAGGGGTGAATTCACCCCTCCACTTT.

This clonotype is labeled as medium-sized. The CDR3 region is CASSLVQVGQPQHF. The CDR3 DNA is TGTGCCAGCAGCTTGGTCCAGGTGGGGCAGCCCCAGCATTTT. The chain carries TRBV5-5 and TRBJ1-5; D not resolved. This CDR3 contains 14 residues. CDR1 SGHKS and CDR2 YYEKEE come from the germline V gene (reference sequence). The ends were cut back, 0 bases at V and 7 bases at J, with 11 bases in the middle.

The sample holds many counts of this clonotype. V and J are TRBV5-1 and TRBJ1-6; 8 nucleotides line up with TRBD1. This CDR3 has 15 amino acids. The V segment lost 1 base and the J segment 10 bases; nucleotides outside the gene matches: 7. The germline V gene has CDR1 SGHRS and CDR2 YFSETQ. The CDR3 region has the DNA TGCGCCAGCAGCTTGAAAGGACAGGGAGGCTCACCCCTCCACTTT. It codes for CASSLKGQGGSPLHF.

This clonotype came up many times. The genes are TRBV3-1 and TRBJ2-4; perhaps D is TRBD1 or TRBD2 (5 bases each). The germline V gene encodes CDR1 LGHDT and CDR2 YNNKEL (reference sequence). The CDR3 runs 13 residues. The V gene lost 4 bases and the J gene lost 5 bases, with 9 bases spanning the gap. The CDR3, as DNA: TGTGCCAGCAGCCTCGGGGCGCAAAACATTCAGTACTTC. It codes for CASSLGAQNIQYF.

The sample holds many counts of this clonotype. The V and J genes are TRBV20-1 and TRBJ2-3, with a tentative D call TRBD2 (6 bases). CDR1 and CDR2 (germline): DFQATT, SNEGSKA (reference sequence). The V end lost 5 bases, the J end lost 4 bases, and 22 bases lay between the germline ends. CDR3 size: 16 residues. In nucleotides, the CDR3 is TGCAGTGCTTTCACCGCCGGGAGTCTAAGGCCAGATACGCAGTATTTT. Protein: CSAFTAGSLRPDTQYF.

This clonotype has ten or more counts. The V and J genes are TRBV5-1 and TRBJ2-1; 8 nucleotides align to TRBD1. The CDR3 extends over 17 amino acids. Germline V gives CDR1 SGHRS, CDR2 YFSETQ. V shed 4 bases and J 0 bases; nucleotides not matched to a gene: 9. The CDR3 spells CASSVGNTGGSYNEQFF. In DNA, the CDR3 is TGCGCCAGCAGCGTGGGAAATACAGGGGGCTCCTACAATGAGCAGTTCTTC.

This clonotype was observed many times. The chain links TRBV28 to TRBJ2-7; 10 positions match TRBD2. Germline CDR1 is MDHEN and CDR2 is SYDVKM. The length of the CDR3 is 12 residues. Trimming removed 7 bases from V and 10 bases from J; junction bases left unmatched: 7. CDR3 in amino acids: CASNEREGPQYF. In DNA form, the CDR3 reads TGTGCCAGCAATGAGCGGGAGGGCCCTCAGTACTTC.

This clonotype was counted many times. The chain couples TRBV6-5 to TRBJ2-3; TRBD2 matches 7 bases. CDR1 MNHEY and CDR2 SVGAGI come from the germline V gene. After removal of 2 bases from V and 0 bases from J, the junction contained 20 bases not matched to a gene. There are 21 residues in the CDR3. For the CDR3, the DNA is TGTGCCAGCAGTTACCTCGTTAATTCCGGGACTAAGGGGTTCAGCACAGATACGCAGTATTTT. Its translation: CASSYLVNSGTKGFSTDTQYF.

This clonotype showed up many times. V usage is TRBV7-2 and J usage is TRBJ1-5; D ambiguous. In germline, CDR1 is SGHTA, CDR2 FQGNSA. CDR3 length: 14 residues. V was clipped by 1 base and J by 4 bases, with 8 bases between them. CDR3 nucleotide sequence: TGTGCCAGCAGCTTAGGATTGGGGAATCAGCCCCAGCATTTT. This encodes CASSLGLGNQPQHF.

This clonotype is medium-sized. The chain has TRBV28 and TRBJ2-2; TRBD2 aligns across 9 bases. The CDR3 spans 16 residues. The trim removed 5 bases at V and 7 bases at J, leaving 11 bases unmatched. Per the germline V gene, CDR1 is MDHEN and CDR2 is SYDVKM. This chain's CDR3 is CASSLSGRSLGGELFF. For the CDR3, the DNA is TGTGCCAGCAGTCTAAGCGGGAGGTCCCTGGGCGGGGAGCTGTTTTTT.

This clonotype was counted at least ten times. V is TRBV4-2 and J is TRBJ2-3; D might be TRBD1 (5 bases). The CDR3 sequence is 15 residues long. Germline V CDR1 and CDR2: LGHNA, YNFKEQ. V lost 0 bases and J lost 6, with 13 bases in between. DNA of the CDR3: TGTGCCAGCAGCCAAGAAAACAAAGGGGCCGATACGCAGTATTTT. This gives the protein CASSQENKGADTQYF.

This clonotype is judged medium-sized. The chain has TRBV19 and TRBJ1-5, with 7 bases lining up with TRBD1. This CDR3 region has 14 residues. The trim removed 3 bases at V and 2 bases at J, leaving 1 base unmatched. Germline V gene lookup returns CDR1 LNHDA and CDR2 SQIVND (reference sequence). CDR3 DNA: TGTGCCAGTAGTATTGGACAGGGCAATCAGCCCCAGCATTTT. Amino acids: CASSIGQGNQPQHF.

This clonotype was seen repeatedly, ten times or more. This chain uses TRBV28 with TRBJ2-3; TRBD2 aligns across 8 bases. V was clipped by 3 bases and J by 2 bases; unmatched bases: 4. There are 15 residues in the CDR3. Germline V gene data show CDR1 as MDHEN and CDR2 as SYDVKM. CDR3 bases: TGTGCCAGCAGTTTGGGCGGGGGGTACACAGATACGCAGTATTTT. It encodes CASSLGGGYTDTQYF.

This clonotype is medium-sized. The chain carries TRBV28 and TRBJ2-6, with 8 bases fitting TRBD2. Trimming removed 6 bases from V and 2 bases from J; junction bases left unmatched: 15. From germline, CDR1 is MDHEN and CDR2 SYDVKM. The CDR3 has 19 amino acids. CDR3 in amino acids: CASRPRAAGVLTGANVLTF. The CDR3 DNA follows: TGTGCCAGCAGGCCCCGCGCAGCGGGAGTTCTTACTGGGGCCAACGTCCTGACTTTC.

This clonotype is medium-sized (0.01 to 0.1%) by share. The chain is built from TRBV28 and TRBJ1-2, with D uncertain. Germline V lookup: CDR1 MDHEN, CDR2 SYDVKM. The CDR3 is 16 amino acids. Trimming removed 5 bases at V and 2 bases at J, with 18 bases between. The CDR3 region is CASSPLGLTLNYGYTF. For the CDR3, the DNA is TGTGCCAGCAGTCCACTCGGACTGACCCTCAACTATGGCTACACCTTC.

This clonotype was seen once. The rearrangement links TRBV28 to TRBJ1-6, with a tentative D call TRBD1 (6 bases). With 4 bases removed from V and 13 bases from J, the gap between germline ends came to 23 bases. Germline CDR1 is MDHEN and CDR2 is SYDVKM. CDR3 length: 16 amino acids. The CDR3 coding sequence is TGTGCCAGCAGTTCGGAACAGGGAAACTATAATTACCCCCTCCACTTT. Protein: CASSSEQGNYNYPLHF.

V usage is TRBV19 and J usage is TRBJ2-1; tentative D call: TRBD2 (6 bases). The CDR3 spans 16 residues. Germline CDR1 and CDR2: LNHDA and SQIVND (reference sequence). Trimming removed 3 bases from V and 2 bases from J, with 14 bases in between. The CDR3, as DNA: TGTGCCAGTAGTATCCAGGCGGGACCGCCCTACAATGAGCAGTTCTTC. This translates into CASSIQAGPPYNEQFF.

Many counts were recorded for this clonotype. The DNA of the CDR3 is TGTGCCAGCAGCTCCTTACTAGCTCTCGAGCAGTACTTC. Amino acids: CASSSLLALEQYF. The V call is TRBV28, the J call TRBJ2-7; a weak D match, TRBD2 (6 bases). The V gene's germline CDR1 is MDHEN and CDR2 SYDVKM. V gave up 6 bases and J gave up 6 bases, with 15 bases separating them. The CDR3 length is 13 residues.

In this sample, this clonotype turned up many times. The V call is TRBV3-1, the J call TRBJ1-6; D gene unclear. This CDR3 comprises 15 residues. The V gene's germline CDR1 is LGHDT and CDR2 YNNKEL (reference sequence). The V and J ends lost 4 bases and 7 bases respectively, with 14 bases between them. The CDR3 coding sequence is TGTGCCAGCAGCCGGTCGGATACTAGGAATTCACCCCTCCACTTT. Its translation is CASSRSDTRNSPLHF.

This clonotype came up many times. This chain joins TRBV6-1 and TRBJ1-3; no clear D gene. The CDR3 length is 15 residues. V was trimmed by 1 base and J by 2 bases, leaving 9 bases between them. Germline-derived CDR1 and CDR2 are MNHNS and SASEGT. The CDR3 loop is CASSEGSHPGNTIYF. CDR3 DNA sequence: TGTGCCAGCAGTGAAGGGTCCCACCCTGGAAACACCATATATTTT.

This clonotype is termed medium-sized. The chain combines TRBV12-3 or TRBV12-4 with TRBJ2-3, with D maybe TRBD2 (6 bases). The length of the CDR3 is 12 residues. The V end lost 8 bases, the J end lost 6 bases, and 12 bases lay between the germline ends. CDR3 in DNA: TGTGCCAGCGGGGGGTTAGCGGATACGCAGTATTTT. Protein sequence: CASGGLADTQYF.

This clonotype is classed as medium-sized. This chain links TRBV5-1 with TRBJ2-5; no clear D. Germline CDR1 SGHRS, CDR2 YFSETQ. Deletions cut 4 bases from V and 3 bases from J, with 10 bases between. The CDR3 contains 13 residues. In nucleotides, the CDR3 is TGCGCCAGCAGCCCTCTAGTCGAAGAGACCCAGTACTTC. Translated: CASSPLVEETQYF.

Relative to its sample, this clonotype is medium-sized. CDR3 DNA sequence: TGTGCCAGCAGCCAAACAGGGGGTGAGACCCAGTACTTC. Translated, it gives CASSQTGGETQYF. The V gene is TRBV7-9, the J gene TRBJ2-5; 8 positions agree with TRBD1. The CDR3 has 13 residues. Trimming cost V 5 bases and J 5 bases; bases outside gene matches: 4. Germline V lookup: CDR1 SEHNR, CDR2 FQNEAQ (reference sequence).

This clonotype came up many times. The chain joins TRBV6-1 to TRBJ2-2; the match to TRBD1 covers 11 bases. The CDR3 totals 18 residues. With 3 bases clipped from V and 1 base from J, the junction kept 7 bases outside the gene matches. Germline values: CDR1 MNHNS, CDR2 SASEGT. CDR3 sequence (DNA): TGTGCCAGCAGTGAGGGGACAGGGGGTTCGTTGAACACCGGGGAGCTGTTTTTT. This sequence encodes CASSEGTGGSLNTGELFF.